The rows below give T cell receptor beta chains drawn from one sample of a study of blood T cell repertoires in COVID-19. Using immunoSEQ multiplex PCR, the repertoire was profiled, and TCRdb retains in-frame clones only, with some absent. This sample has some 99,000 clones, with roughly 90% found just once. Sample: peripheral blood. The receptors originated from a human donor with COVID-19, enrolled during active disease. The donor label of this sample is uncertain. CDR3s include the opening cysteine and the closing phenylalanine or tryptophan. D genes are given only for firm matches. Clone size, where shown, is once, few, many, or a class for clones that have expanded.

clone size,V gene,D gene,J gene,CDR3 protein,CDR3 DNA
.,TRBV5-5,TRBD2,TRBJ2-7,CASSFTSGSGYEQYF,TGTGCCAGCAGCTTTACTAGCGGGAGTGGCTACGAGCAGTACTTC
.,TRBV11-3,.,TRBJ2-7,CASSLGWRPRSYEQYF,TGTGCCAGCAGCTTAGGGTGGCGGCCGCGGTCCTACGAGCAGTACTTC
.,TRBV27,.,TRBJ1-2,CASSLLAGSGYTF,TGTGCCAGCAGTTTATTAGCCGGGAGCGGCTACACCTTC
.,TRBV28,TRBD1,TRBJ1-5,CASGLGGGGNQPQHF,TGTGCCAGCGGCTTAGGGGGCGGGGGCAATCAGCCCCAGCATTTT
.,TRBV19,.,TRBJ1-2,CASSPPGDTNPSGYTF,TGTGCCAGTAGTCCCCCCGGGGACACGAACCCGTCGGGCTACACCTTC
few,TRBV9,.,TRBJ1-2,CASSVDGTSNYGYTF,TGTGCCAGCAGCGTAGACGGGACATCTAACTATGGCTACACCTTC
.,TRBV27,.,TRBJ1-2,CASSLDPFVAASYGYTF,TGTGCCAGCAGTTTAGACCCCTTTGTGGCGGCGTCCTATGGCTACACCTTC
.,TRBV5-1,TRBD1,TRBJ1-2,CASSNGTGVSYGYTF,TGCGCCAGCAGCAACGGGACAGGGGTTAGCTATGGCTACACCTTC
.,TRBV5-5,.,TRBJ2-7,CASSPESGILSIYEQYF,TGTGCCAGCAGCCCTGAGTCAGGGATCCTATCAATCTACGAGCAGTACTTC
.,TRBV3-1/TRBV3-2,TRBD1,TRBJ2-1,CASSQDMGQGATSQFF,TGTGCCAGCAGCCAAGATATGGGACAGGGGGCTACCTCCCAGTTCTTC
.,TRBV5-1,.,TRBJ1-6,CASSFERGSPLHF,TGCGCCAGCAGCTTCGAAAGGGGCTCACCCCTCCACTTT
.,TRBV19,.,TRBJ1-1,CASSIGYRGNTEAFF,TGTGCCAGTAGTATAGGTTACCGGGGGAACACTGAAGCTTTCTTT
.,TRBV7-9,.,TRBJ2-5,CASSSLRGVETQYF,TGTGCCAGCAGCTCTCTCCGCGGGGTGGAGACCCAGTACTTC
.,TRBV7-9,.,TRBJ1-4,CASTLRLDGKDEKLFF,TGTGCCAGCACCTTGAGACTGGACGGGAAAGACGAAAAACTGTTTTTT
.,TRBV5-1,TRBD1,TRBJ1-3,CASSSGQGGNTIYF,TGCGCCAGCAGCTCGGGACAGGGTGGAAACACCATATATTTT
.,TRBV2,.,TRBJ2-2,CASKRTANTGELFF,TGTGCCAGCAAGAGGACAGCGAACACCGGGGAGCTGTTTTTT
.,TRBV2,.,TRBJ1-2,CARSGVQVRNGYTF,TGTGCCAGATCCGGTGTGCAGGTTAGGAATGGCTACACCTTC
.,TRBV9,TRBD1,TRBJ1-3,CASSEGQGAHSGNTIYF,TGTGCCAGCAGCGAGGGACAGGGGGCCCACTCTGGAAACACCATATATTTT
.,TRBV12-3/TRBV12-4,.,TRBJ1-1,CASRRTENTEAFF,TGTGCCAGCAGACGGACAGAGAACACTGAAGCTTTCTTT
.,TRBV4-1,TRBD1,TRBJ2-7,CASSQTPGTGTLYEQYF,TGCGCCAGCAGCCAAACTCCCGGGACAGGGACCCTCTACGAGCAGTACTTC
once,TRBV4-1,TRBD2,TRBJ2-5,CASSQGAGGPETQYF,TGCGCCAGCAGCCAGGGAGCGGGGGGGCCCGAGACCCAGTACTTC
.,TRBV7-9,TRBD1,TRBJ2-7,CASSQGQVDVHEQYF,TGTGCCAGCAGCCAAGGACAGGTCGATGTCCACGAGCAGTACTTC
.,TRBV3-1/TRBV3-2,.,TRBJ1-4,CASSQDPGANEKLFF,TGTGCCAGCAGCCAAGATCCTGGGGCAAATGAAAAACTGTTTTTT
.,TRBV5-1,TRBD1,TRBJ1-1,CASSEQGAGTEAFF,TGCGCCAGCAGCGAACAGGGGGCAGGTACTGAAGCTTTCTTT
.,TRBV5-1,TRBD2,TRBJ2-1,CASTSSSGPYNEQFF,TGCGCCAGCACCTCCTCTAGCGGGCCCTACAATGAGCAGTTCTTC
few,TRBV29-1,.,TRBJ1-4,CSGGSLGGEKLFF,TGCAGCGGAGGGTCTTTGGGCGGTGAAAAACTGTTTTTT
.,TRBV11-3,.,TRBJ2-2,CASSLAGTGELFF,TGTGCCAGCAGCTTAGCGGGGACCGGGGAGCTGTTTTTT
.,TRBV6-6,TRBD1,TRBJ2-6,CASSPRGGSLSGANVLTF,TGTGCCAGCAGTCCCCGAGGGGGCTCGCTCTCTGGGGCCAACGTCCTGACTTTC
.,TRBV18,.,TRBJ1-2,CASSPGVIEGYTF,TGTGCCAGCTCACCCGGTGTAATAGAGGGCTACACCTTC
.,TRBV4-1,.,TRBJ2-7,CASSQERRGSLSYEQYF,TGCGCCAGCAGCCAAGAGCGGAGGGGATCCCTGTCCTACGAGCAGTACTTC
.,TRBV6-5,.,TRBJ1-4,CASSGGEKLFF,TGTGCCAGCAGCGGGGGGGAAAAACTGTTTTTT
few,TRBV6-5,.,TRBJ1-1,CASSRGNTEAFF,TGTGCCAGCAGTCGGGGGAACACTGAAGCTTTCTTT
.,TRBV24-1,.,TRBJ2-7,CATSDYYEQYF,TGTGCCACCAGTGACTACTACGAGCAGTACTTC
.,TRBV5-1,TRBD1,TRBJ2-5,CASSFQDRAETQYF,TGCGCCAGCAGCTTCCAGGACAGGGCGGAGACCCAGTACTTC
.,TRBV6-5,.,TRBJ2-7,CASSNTWDSSYEQYF,TGTGCCAGCAGCAACACTTGGGACTCCTCCTACGAGCAGTACTTC
once,TRBV19,TRBD2,TRBJ2-7,CASSIEASGSYEQYF,TGTGCCAGTAGTATAGAGGCTAGCGGGAGTTACGAGCAGTACTTC
few,TRBV7-9,.,TRBJ2-5,CASSSSRRLATQYF,TGTGCCAGCAGTTCAAGCAGACGACTTGCGACCCAGTACTTC
.,TRBV29-1,TRBD1,TRBJ1-5,CSVWTGGNQPQHF,TGCAGCGTTTGGACAGGGGGGAATCAGCCCCAGCATTTT
.,TRBV30,.,TRBJ1-6,CAWKQGRHSPLHF,TGTGCCTGGAAACAGGGTAGACATTCACCCCTCCACTTT
.,TRBV9,TRBD2,TRBJ2-7,CASSVALRGGLDEQYF,TGTGCCAGCAGCGTAGCTCTGCGGGGGGGCCTGGACGAGCAGTACTTC
.,TRBV4-2,.,TRBJ1-5,CASSQTSGSNQPQHF,TGTGCCAGCAGCCAAACATCAGGGAGCAATCAGCCCCAGCATTTT
.,TRBV19,.,TRBJ2-2,CASSYSSGAGELFF,TGTGCCAGTAGTTATTCGTCGGGGGCCGGGGAGCTGTTTTTT
.,TRBV2,.,TRBJ2-2,CASRKQGGDTGELFF,TGTGCCAGCAGGAAACAGGGGGGGGACACCGGGGAGCTGTTTTTT
.,TRBV7-9,TRBD1,TRBJ2-3,CASSRQGDGADTQYF,TGTGCCAGCAGCAGACAGGGGGATGGCGCAGATACGCAGTATTTT
.,TRBV6-6,TRBD1,TRBJ2-1,CASSERTGGKFF,TGTGCCAGCAGCGAAAGGACAGGGGGCAAGTTCTTC
.,TRBV5-1,.,TRBJ1-1,CASSLARRGRGAEAFF,TGCGCCAGCAGCTTGGCCAGGAGAGGGAGAGGAGCTGAAGCTTTCTTT
.,TRBV5-1,TRBD1,TRBJ1-4,CASSPLPDRSNEKLFF,TGCGCCAGCAGCCCACTCCCGGACAGGTCTAATGAAAAACTGTTTTTT
once,TRBV6-4,TRBD2,TRBJ2-1,CASPAGVPHEQFF,TGTGCCAGCCCGGCGGGAGTCCCCCATGAGCAGTTCTTC
.,TRBV27,.,TRBJ2-3,CASSLVGFVTDTQYF,TGTGCCAGCAGTTTAGTCGGGTTTGTCACAGATACGCAGTATTTT
.,TRBV6-5,.,TRBJ2-1,CASSLINEQFF,TGTGCCAGCAGTCTAATCAATGAGCAGTTCTTC
once,TRBV7-9,.,TRBJ1-4,CASSLVFTNEKLFF,TGTGCCAGCAGCTTAGTCTTTACTAATGAAAAACTGTTTTTT
once,TRBV10-3,.,TRBJ1-1,CATVVGMNTEAFF,TGTGCCACCGTGGTTGGCATGAACACTGAAGCTTTCTTT
.,TRBV10-2,TRBD2,TRBJ2-7,CASTHVAGNYEQYF,TGCGCCAGCACCCACGTAGCGGGGAACTACGAGCAGTACTTC